This T cell receptor (beta chain) was captured by sequencing in a study of CD8+ T cells in alopecia areata. Study-wide results and caveats: Scalp data also include sequences from resident alphabeta T cells of normal skin.

The V end lost 3 bases, the J end lost 5 bases, and 10 bases lay between the germline ends. The CDR3 runs 13 residues. The germline V gene has CDR1 SNHLY and CDR2 FYNNEI. Points on this clone: Antigen specificity is unknown.

Noted treatment: oral pan-JAK inhibitor, 5-10 mg twice daily. Extraction and reverse transcription of RNA yielded cDNA as the sequencing template. Clones were read by immunoSEQ multiplex PCR, and TCRdb kept only the in-frame ones, dropping some. In the table there are 85,000 to 110,000 clones, around 86% of which are singletons. Source: CD8+ T cells sorted from blood, taken at approximately week 30, from a patient treated with tofacitinib. This chain connects TRBV2 to TRBJ1-1; TRBD1 is a possible D gene (6 bases). The source is a human donor with alopecia areata. The chain's CDR3 is CASSDAGVTEAFF. The CDR3 nucleotides are TGTGCCAGCAGTGATGCAGGGGTTACTGAAGCTTTCTTT. The variable domain in full, with the rest retrieved from reference TRBV2 and TRBJ1-1, is EPEVTQTPSHQVTQMGQEVILRCVPISNHLYFYWYRQILGQKVEFLVSFYNNEISEKSEIFDDQFSVERPDGSNFTLKIRSTKLEDSAMYFCASSDAGVTEAFFGQGTRLTVV.